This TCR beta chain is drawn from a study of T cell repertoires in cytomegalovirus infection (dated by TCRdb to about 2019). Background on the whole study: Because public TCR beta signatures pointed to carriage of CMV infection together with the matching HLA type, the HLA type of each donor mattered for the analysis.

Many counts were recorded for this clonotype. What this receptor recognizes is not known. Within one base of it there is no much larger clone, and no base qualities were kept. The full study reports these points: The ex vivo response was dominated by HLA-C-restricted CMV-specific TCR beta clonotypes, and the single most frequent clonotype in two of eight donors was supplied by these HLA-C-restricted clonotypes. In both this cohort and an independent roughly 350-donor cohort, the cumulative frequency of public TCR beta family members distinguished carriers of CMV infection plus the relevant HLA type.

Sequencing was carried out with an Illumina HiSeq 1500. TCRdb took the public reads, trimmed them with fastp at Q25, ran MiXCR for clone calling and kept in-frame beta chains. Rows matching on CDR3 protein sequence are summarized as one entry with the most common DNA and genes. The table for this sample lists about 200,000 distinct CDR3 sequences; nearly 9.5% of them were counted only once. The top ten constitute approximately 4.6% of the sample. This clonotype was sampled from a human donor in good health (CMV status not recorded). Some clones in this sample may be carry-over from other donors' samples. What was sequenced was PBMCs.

CDR3 loop: CASSYSNPGRSSGFYNEQFF. The DNA reads as follows: TGTGCCAGCAGTTACTCGAACCCGGGTCGGTCTAGCGGGTTCTACAATGAGCAGTTCTTC. The V gene is TRBV6-2 or TRBV6-3 and the J gene is TRBJ2-1; the central 8 bases match TRBD2. Its CDR3 holds 20 amino acids, cysteine through phenylalanine. This entry keeps only the CDR3 DNA: 60 bases, framed from base 1. The V end gives up 0 bases and the J end 3 bases, leaving 16 bases in the junction not matched to a gene. The germline V gene provides CDR1 MNHEY and CDR2 SVGEGT.